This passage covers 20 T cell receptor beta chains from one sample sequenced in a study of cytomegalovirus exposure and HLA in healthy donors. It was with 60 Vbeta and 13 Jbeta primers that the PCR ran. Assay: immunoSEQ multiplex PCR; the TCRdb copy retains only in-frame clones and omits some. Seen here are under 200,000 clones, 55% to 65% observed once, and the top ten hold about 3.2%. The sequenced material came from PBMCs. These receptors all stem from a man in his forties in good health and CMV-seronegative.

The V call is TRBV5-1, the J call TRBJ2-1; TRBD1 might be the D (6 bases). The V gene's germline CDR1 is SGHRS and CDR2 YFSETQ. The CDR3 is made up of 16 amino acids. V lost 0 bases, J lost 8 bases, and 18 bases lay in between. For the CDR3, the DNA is TGCGCCAGCAGCTTGGAATCAGGGGCCTCCAGGGATGAGCAGTTCTTC. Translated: CASSLESGASRDEQFF.

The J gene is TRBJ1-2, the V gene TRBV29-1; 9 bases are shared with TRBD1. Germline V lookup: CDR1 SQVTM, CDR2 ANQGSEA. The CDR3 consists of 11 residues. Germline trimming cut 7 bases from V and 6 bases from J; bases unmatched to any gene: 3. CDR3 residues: CSDRQGDGYTF. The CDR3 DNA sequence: TGCAGCGACCGACAGGGGGATGGCTACACCTTC.

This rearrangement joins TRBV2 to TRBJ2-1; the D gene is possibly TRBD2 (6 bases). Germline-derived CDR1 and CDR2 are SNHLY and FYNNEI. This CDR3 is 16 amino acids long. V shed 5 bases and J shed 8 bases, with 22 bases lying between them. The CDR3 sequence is CASSTPGLALVDEQFF. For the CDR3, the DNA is TGTGCCAGCAGTACCCCCGGGCTAGCGCTAGTGGATGAGCAGTTCTTC.

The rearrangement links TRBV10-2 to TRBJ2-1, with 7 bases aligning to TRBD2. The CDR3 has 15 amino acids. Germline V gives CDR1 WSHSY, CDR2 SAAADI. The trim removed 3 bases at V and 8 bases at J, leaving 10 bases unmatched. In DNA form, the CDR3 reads TGCGCCAGCAGTGACCCTAGCGGCCCTTCTGATGAGCAGTTCTTC. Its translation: CASSDPSGPSDEQFF.

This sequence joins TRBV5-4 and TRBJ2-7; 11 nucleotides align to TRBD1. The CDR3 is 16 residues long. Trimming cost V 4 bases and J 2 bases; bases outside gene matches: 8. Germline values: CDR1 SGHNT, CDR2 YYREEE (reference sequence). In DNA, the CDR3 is TGTGCCAGCAGCCCCCGCACGGGACAGGGGGCCTACGAGCAGTACTTC. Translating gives CASSPRTGQGAYEQYF. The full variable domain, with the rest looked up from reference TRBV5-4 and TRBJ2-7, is ETGVTQSPTHLIKTRGQQVTLRCSSQSGHNTVSWYQQALGQGPQFIFQYYREEENGRGNFPPRFSGLQFPNYSSELNVNALELDDSALYLCASSPRTGQGAYEQYFGPGTRLTVT.

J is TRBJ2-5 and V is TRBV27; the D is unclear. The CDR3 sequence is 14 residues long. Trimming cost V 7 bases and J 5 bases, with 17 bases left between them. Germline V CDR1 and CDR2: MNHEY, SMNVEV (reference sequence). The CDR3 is CASTAPGEMETQYF. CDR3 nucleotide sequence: TGTGCCAGCACCGCTCCCGGAGAGATGGAGACCCAGTACTTC.

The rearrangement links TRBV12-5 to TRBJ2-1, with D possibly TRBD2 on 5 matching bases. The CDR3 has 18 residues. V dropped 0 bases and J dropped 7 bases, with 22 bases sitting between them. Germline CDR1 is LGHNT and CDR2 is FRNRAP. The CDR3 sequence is CASGLVPRTPIGLNEQFF. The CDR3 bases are TGTGCTAGTGGTTTGGTACCCAGGACTCCGATCGGTCTAAATGAGCAGTTCTTC.

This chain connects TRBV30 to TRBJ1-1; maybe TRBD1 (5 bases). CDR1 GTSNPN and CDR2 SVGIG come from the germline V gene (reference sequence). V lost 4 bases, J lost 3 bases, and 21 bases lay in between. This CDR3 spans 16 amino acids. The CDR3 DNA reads TGTGCCTGGACCCCCCCCCGGGCGGGGGGGTACACTGAAGCTTTCTTT. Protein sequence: CAWTPPRAGGYTEAFF.

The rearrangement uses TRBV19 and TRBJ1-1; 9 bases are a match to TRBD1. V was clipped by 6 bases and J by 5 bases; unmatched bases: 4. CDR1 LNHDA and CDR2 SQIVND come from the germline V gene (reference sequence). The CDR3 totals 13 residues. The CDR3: CASRDRGRTEAFF. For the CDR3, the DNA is TGTGCCAGTAGGGACAGGGGAAGGACTGAAGCTTTCTTT.

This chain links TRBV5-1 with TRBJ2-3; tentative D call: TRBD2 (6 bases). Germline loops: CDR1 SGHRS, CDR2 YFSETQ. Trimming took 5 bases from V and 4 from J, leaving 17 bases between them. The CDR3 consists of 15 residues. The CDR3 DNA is TGCGCCAGCAGTTTATTCGGGGGAGGTTCAGATACGCAGTATTTT. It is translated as CASSLFGGGSDTQYF.

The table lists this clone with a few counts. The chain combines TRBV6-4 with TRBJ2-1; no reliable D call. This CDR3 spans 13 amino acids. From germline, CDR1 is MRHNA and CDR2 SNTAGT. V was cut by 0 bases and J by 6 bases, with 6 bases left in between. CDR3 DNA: TGTGCCAGCAGTGACTCGGCGGTCAATGAGCAGTTCTTC. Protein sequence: CASSDSAVNEQFF.

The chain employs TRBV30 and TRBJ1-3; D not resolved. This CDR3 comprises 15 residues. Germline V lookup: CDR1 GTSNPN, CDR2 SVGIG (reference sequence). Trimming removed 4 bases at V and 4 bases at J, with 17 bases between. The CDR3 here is CAWTRMGLAGNTIYF. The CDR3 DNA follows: TGTGCCTGGACCCGTATGGGCCTCGCGGGAAACACCATATATTTT. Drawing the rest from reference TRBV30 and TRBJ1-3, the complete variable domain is SQTIHQWPATLVQPVGSPLSLECTVEGTSNPNLYWYRQAAGRGLQLLFYSVGIGQISSEVPQNLSASRPQDRQFILSSKKLLLSDSGFYLCAWTRMGLAGNTIYFGEGSWLTVV.

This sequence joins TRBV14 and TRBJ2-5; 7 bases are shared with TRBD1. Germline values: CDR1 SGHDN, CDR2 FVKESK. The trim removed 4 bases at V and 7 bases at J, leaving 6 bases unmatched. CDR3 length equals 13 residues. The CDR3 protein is CASSPFSGGTQYF. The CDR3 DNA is TGTGCCAGCAGCCCGTTCTCAGGGGGGACCCAGTACTTC.

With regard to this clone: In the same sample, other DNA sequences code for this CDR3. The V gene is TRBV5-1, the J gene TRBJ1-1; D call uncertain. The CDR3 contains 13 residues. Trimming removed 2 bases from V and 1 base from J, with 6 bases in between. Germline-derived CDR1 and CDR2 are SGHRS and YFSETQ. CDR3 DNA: TGCGCCAGCAGCTTCGCAGGGAACACTGAAGCTTTCTTT. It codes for CASSFAGNTEAFF.

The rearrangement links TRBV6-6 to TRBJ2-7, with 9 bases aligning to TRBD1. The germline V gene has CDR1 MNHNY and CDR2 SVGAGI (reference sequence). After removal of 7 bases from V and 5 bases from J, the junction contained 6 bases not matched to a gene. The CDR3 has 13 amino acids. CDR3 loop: CASTGTGLHEQYF. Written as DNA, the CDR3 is TGTGCCAGCACGGGGACAGGGCTCCACGAGCAGTACTTC.

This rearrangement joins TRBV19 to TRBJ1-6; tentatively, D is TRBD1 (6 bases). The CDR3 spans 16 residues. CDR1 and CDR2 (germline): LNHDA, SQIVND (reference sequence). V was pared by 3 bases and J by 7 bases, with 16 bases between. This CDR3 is CASSIREGGRNSPLHF. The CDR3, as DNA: TGTGCCAGTAGTATCCGGGAGGGGGGGCGGAATTCACCCCTCCACTTT.

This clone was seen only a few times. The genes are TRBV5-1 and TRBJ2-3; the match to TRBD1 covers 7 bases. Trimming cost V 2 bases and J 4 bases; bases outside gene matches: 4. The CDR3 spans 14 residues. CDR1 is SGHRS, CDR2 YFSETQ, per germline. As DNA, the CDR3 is TGCGCCAGCAGCTTCACAGGGGTGGCAGATACGCAGTATTTT. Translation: CASSFTGVADTQYF.

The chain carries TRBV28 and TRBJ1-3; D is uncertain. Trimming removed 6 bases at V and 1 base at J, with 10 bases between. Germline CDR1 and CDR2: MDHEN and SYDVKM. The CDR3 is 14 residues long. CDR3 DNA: TGTGCCAGCAGGCCTCAGAGGTCTGGAAACACCATATATTTT. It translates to CASRPQRSGNTIYF.

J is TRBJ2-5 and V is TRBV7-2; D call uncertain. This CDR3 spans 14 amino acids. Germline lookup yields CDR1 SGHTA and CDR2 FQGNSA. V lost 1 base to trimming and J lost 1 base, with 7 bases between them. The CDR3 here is CASSLEAGQETQYF. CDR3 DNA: TGTGCCAGCAGCTTAGAAGCAGGCCAAGAGACCCAGTACTTC.

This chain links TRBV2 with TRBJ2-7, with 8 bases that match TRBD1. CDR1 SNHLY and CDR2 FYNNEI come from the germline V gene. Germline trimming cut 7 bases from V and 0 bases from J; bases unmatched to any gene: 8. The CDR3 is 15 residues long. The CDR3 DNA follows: TGTGCCAGCAATACCGGGACAGGCCGCTCCTACGAGCAGTACTTC. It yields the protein CASNTGTGRSYEQYF. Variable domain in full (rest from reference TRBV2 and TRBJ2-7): EPEVTQTPSHQVTQMGQEVILRCVPISNHLYFYWYRQILGQKVEFLVSFYNNEISEKSEIFDDQFSVERPDGSNFTLKIRSTKLEDSAMYFCASNTGTGRSYEQYFGPGTRLTVT.